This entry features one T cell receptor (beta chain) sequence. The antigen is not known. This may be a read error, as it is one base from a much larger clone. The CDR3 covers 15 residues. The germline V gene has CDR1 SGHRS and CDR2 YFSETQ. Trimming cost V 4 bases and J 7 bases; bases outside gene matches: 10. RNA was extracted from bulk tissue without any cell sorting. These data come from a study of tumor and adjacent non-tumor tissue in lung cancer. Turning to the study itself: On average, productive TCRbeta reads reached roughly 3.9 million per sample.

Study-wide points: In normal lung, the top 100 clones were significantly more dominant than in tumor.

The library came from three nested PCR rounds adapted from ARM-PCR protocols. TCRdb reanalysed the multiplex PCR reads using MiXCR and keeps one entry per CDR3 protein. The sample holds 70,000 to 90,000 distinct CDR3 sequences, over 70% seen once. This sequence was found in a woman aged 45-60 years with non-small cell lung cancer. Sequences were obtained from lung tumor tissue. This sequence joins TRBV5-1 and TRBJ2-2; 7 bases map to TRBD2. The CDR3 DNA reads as TGCGCCAGCAGCCCTCAAGCGGGAAATAGCGGGGAGCTGTTTTTT. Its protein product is CASSPQAGNSGELFF. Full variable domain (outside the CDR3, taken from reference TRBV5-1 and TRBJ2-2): KAGVTQTPRYLIKTRGQQVTLSCSPISGHRSVSWYQQTPGQGLQFLFEYFSETQRNKGNFPGRFSGRQFSNSRSEMNVSTLELGDSALYLCASSPQAGNSGELFFGEGSRLTVL.